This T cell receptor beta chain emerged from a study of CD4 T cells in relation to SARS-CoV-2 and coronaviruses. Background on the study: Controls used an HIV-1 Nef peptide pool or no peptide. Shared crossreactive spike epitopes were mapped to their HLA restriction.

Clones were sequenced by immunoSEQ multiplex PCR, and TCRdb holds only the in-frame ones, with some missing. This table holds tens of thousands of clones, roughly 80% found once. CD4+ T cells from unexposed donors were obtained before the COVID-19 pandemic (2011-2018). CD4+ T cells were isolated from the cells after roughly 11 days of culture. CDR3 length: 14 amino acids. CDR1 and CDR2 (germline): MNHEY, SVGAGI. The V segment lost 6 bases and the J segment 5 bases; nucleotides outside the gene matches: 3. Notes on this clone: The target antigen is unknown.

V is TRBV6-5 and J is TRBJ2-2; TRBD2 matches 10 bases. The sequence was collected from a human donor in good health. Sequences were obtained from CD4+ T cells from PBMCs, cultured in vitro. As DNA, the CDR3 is TGTGCCAGCAGACGGACTAGCGGTACCGGGGAGCTGTTTTTT. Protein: CASRRTSGTGELFF.